The source of this T cell receptor (beta chain) is a study of T cell clones after liver transplantation. Across the study: In this trial, immunosuppression withdrawal was attempted within 2 years of liver transplant. Three of eight recipients were HCV-positive; others had non-autoimmune, non-viral indications. Study-level findings and limits: In most of the 8 subjects, circulating graft-donor-reactive CD4 TCRbeta sequences fell significantly after transplant. Conclusions were preliminary, with small, heterogeneous patient groups.

To note about this clone: Its antigen is unidentified.

V dropped 0 bases and J dropped 11 bases, with 8 bases sitting between them. Germline V CDR1 and CDR2: GTSNPN, SVGIG (reference sequence). The CDR3 is 11 amino acids. The data were produced by immunoSEQ multiplex PCR, yet TCRdb's version contains in-frame clones alone and is incomplete. The sample includes around 60,000 clones, 71% of them seen just once. This sequence originates from a human donor who received a liver transplant. This specimen was CD4+ T cells from blood, taken before liver transplant. The J gene is TRBJ1-3, the V gene TRBV30; no clear D gene. CDR3 protein: CAWSVVGAIYF. CDR3 bases: TGTGCCTGGAGTGTTGTCGGGGCCATATATTTT.